The T cell receptor beta chain under discussion was sequenced for a study of cytotoxic CD8 clonotypes in ibrutinib-treated CLL. This CDR3 has 15 amino acids. The V gene's germline CDR1 is SEHNR and CDR2 FQNEAQ (reference sequence). The ends were cut back, 2 bases at V and 1 base at J, with 11 bases in the middle. Study observations and caveats: At baseline, clonality was higher than in age-matched healthy donors and correlated with CD8+ counts. Under treatment, the uncommon public clonotypes either contracted or remained stable.

In its sample, this clone was seen a few times. Antigen specificity is unknown. Clones were sequenced by immunoSEQ multiplex PCR, and TCRdb holds only the in-frame ones, with some missing. The table includes 60,000 to 65,000 clones, roughly 57% detected once. The chain couples TRBV7-9 to TRBJ1-1, with D uncertain. The receptor was derived from a human donor with chronic lymphocytic leukemia. Sequencing was performed on PBMCs, taken after 12 months of ibrutinib treatment. CDR3 coding DNA: TGTGCCAGCAGCTTACGGGCGGCAGGGAACACTGAAGCTTTCTTT. This gives the protein CASSLRAAGNTEAFF.